A selection of T cell receptor beta chains follows, all from one sample in a study of T-cell reconstitution after alpha-beta-depleted transplantation in children. A single record per CDR3 protein comes from TCRdb applying MiXCR to the PCR reads. The sample holds almost 600,000 distinct CDR3 sequences, 20% to 30% seen once. The sequences come from PBMCs, collected before TCRalphabeta/CD19-depleted stem cell transplant. The receptor set was obtained from a boy under two years old with Wiskott-Aldrich syndrome, due to receive a stem cell transplant. CDR3s include the opening cysteine and the closing phenylalanine or tryptophan. A D gene is named only where the DNA matches it firmly. Size values are once, few and many counts, or a class for expanded clones, and some rows have none.

>13|TRBJ2-7|TRBV2|-|few
CASSERQAGEQYF
TGTGCCAGCAGTGAGCGGCAGGCGGGCGAGCAGTACTTC
>13|TRBJ1-2|TRBV20-1|-|-
CSASSPGFYGYTF
TGCAGTGCTTCAAGTCCAGGGTTTTATGGCTACACCTTC
>15|TRBJ2-4|TRBV19|-|once
CASSGRGGAKNIQYF
TGTGCCAGTAGTGGGAGGGGGGGGGCCAAAAACATTCAGTACTTC
>14|TRBJ2-1|TRBV20-1|-|-
CSARIHSSYNEQFF
TGCAGTGCTAGAATACATAGCTCCTACAATGAGCAGTTCTTC
>14|TRBJ2-2|TRBV5-1|-|few
CASSFGLGAGELFF
TGCGCCAGCAGCTTTGGACTGGGGGCCGGGGAGCTGTTTTTT
>19|TRBJ2-6|TRBV5-1|TRBD2|-
CASSPMISGRGSGANVLTF
TGCGCCAGCAGCCCCATGATTAGCGGGAGGGGCTCTGGGGCCAACGTCCTGACTTTC
>15|TRBJ2-3|TRBV24-1|TRBD2|-
CATSDAREFQDTQYF
TGTGCCACCAGTGATGCGCGGGAGTTTCAAGATACGCAGTATTTT
>19|TRBJ2-1|TRBV5-1|TRBD2|-
CASSSTGTSGRGSYNEQFF
TGCGCCAGCAGCTCCACCGGGACTAGCGGGAGGGGATCCTACAATGAGCAGTTCTTC
>13|TRBJ1-2|TRBV5-1|-|few
CASSLAHFYGYTF
TGCGCCAGCAGCTTGGCTCATTTCTATGGCTACACCTTC
>15|TRBJ2-3|TRBV6-5|-|few
CASSYTQGRTDTQYF
TGTGCCAGCAGCTATACGCAGGGACGCACAGATACGCAGTATTTT
>17|TRBJ2-3|TRBV7-6|-|-
CASSFILWSRPGDTQYF
TGTGCCAGCAGCTTTATCTTGTGGTCTCGTCCAGGAGATACGCAGTATTTT
>14|TRBJ2-7|TRBV20-1|-|-
CSARAGGAGYEQYF
TGCAGTGCTAGAGCGGGTGGGGCCGGCTACGAGCAGTACTTC
>15|TRBJ2-7|TRBV20-1|-|-
CSASRRDSLIYEQYF
TGCAGTGCTAGTAGGAGGGACAGCCTCATCTACGAGCAGTACTTC
>17|TRBJ2-3|TRBV5-1|-|-
CASSLAVGGTVADTQYF
TGCGCCAGCAGCTTGGCTGTAGGGGGGACGGTCGCAGATACGCAGTATTTT
>14|TRBJ2-3|TRBV18|-|-
CASSPRTRPDTQYF
TGTGCCAGCTCACCCAGGACCCGGCCAGATACGCAGTATTTT
>14|TRBJ2-1|TRBV5-1|TRBD2|-
CASSLAGTKDEQFF
TGCGCCAGCAGCTTGGCAGGGACTAAAGATGAGCAGTTCTTC
>13|TRBJ2-1|TRBV5-1|TRBD1|few
CASSWTGEGEQFF
TGCGCCAGCAGCTGGACAGGGGAGGGTGAGCAGTTCTTC
>15|TRBJ2-1|TRBV20-1|-|-
CSARVLVKVLNEQFF
TGCAGTGCTAGAGTTTTGGTTAAGGTTCTCAATGAGCAGTTCTTC
>14|TRBJ2-1|TRBV10-3|-|-
CAISVRDTGNEQFF
TGTGCCATCAGTGTAAGGGACACAGGCAATGAGCAGTTCTTC
>14|TRBJ2-7|TRBV6-5|-|-
CASSYLRGAYEQYF
TGTGCCAGCAGTTACTTGAGAGGGGCTTACGAGCAGTACTTC
>15|TRBJ2-3|TRBV5-1|-|-
CASSLDGIRSGVQYF
TGCGCCAGCAGCTTGGACGGGATAAGGTCGGGTGTGCAGTATTTT
>14|TRBJ2-4|TRBV28|-|many
CASSGTFRKNIQYF
TGTGCCAGCTCTGGGACGTTTCGCAAAAACATTCAGTACTTC
>17|TRBJ2-7|TRBV7-9|TRBD2|few
CASSLAPTGTRYYEQYF
TGTGCCAGCAGCTTAGCTCCAACCGGGACTAGATACTACGAGCAGTACTTC
>13|TRBJ1-2|TRBV29-1|TRBD1|-
CSVKTGRLYGYTF
TGCAGCGTAAAGACAGGGCGGTTATATGGCTACACCTTC
>15|TRBJ2-7|TRBV7-9|TRBD1|-
CASSNPDRGAYEQYF
TGTGCCAGCTCCAATCCGGACAGGGGGGCCTACGAGCAGTACTTC
>15|TRBJ1-2|TRBV12-3/TRBV12-4|TRBD1|few
CASSAGQGIFYGYTF
TGTGCCAGCAGCGCGGGACAGGGGATCTTCTATGGCTACACCTTC
>15|TRBJ1-1|TRBV5-1|-|-
CASSLVPQGNTEAFF
TGCGCCAGCAGCTTGGTTCCACAGGGAAACACTGAAGCTTTCTTT
>13|TRBJ1-1|TRBV28|-|many
CASSLVGRAEAFF
TGTGCCAGCAGTTTAGTAGGCCGCGCTGAAGCTTTCTTT
>16|TRBJ2-7|TRBV27|-|few
CASSFDHQGRGYEQYF
TGTGCCAGCAGTTTTGACCATCAGGGACGGGGCTACGAGCAGTACTTC
>14|TRBJ2-3|TRBV5-1|TRBD2|few
CASSTSGITDTQYF
TGCGCCAGCAGCACTAGCGGGATCACAGATACGCAGTATTTT
>11|TRBJ2-7|TRBV7-2|-|few
CASNVVYEQYF
TGTGCCAGCAACGTAGTCTACGAGCAGTACTTC
>16|TRBJ2-7|TRBV20-1|TRBD2|-
CSARSGLAGLEYEQYF
TGCAGTGCTAGATCTGGACTAGCGGGACTTGAATACGAGCAGTACTTC
>13|TRBJ1-4|TRBV20-1|-|-
CSAGLLTLEKLFF
TGCAGTGCTGGGTTACTCACTCTTGAAAAACTGTTTTTT
>13|TRBJ2-7|TRBV13|-|few
CASSFGPGREQYF
TGTGCCAGCAGCTTCGGACCGGGGAGGGAGCAGTACTTC
>14|TRBJ1-1|TRBV28|TRBD1|few
CASSFRAGGAGAFF
TGTGCCAGCAGTTTTCGCGCAGGGGGCGCAGGAGCTTTCTTT
>13|TRBJ2-1|TRBV29-1|-|-
CSAHGLGGYEQFF
TGCAGCGCACACGGACTGGGCGGTTATGAGCAGTTCTTC
>16|TRBJ2-7|TRBV12-3/TRBV12-4|TRBD2|-
CASSRLAGGLSYEQYF
TGTGCCAGCAGTCGACTAGCGGGAGGGTTGTCCTACGAGCAGTACTTC